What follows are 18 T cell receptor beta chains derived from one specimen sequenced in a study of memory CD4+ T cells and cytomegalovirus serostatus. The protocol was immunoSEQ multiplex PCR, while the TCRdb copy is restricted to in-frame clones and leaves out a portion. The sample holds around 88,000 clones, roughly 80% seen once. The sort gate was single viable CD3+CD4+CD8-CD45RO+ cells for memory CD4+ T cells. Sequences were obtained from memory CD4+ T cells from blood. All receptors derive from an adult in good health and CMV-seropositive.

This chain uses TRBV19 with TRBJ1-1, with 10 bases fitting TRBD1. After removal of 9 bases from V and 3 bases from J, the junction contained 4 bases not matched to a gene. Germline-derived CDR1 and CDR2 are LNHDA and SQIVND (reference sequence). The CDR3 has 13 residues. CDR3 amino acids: CASETGGYTEAFF. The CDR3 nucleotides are TGTGCCAGCGAGACAGGGGGCTACACTGAAGCTTTCTTT.

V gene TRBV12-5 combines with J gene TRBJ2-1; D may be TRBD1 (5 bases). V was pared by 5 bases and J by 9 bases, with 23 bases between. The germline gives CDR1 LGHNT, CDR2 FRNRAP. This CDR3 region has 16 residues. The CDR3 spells CASGPDTGQGVIEQFF. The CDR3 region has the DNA TGTGCTAGTGGTCCCGACACAGGTCAAGGAGTGATTGAGCAGTTCTTC.

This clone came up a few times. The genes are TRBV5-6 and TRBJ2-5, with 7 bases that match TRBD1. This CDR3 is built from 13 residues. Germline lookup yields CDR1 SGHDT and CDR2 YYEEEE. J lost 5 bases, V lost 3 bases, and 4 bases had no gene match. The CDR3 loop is CASSSQGRETQYF. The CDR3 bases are TGTGCCAGCAGCTCACAGGGGCGGGAGACCCAGTACTTC.

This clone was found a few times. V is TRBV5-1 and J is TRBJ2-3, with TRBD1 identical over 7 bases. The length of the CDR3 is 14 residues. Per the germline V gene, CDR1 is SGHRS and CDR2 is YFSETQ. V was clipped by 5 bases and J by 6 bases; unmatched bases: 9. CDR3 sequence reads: CASRRTGQQDTQYF. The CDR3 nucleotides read TGCGCCAGCAGACGGACAGGCCAACAGGATACGCAGTATTTT.

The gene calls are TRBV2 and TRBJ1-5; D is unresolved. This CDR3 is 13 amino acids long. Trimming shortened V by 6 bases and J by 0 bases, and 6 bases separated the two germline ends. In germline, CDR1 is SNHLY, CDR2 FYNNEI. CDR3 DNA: TGTGCCAGCAGGTGGGTTAGCAATCAGCCCCAGCATTTT. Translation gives CASRWVSNQPQHF.

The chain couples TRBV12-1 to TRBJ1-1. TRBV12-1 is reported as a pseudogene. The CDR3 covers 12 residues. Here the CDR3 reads CASSFKWTEAFF. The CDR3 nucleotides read TGTGCCAGCAGCTTTAAGTGGACTGAAGCTTTCTTT.

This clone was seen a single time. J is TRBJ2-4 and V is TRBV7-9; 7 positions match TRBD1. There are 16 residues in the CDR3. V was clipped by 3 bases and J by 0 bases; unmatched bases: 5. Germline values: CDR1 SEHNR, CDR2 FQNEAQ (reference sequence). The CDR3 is CASSFPDREAKNIQYF. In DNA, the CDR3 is TGTGCCAGCAGCTTTCCTGACAGGGAAGCCAAAAACATTCAGTACTTC.

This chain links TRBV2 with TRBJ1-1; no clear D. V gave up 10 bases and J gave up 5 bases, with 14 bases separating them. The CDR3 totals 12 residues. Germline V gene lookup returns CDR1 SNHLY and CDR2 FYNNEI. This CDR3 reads CATKQYRTEAFF. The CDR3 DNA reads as TGTGCCACCAAACAGTATCGAACTGAAGCTTTCTTT.

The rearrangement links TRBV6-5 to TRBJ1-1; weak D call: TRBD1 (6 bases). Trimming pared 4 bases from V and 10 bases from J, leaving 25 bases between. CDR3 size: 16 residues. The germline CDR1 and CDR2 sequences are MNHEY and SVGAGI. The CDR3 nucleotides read TGTGCCAGCAGTTCGGGACTAGCGGGGGCCTCAAGCCGAGCTTTCTTT. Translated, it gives CASSSGLAGASSRAFF.

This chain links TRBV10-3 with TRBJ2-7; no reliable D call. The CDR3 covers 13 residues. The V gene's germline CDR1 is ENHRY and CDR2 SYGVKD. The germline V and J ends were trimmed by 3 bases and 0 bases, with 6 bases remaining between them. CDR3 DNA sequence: TGTGCCATCAGTGAATCTACCTCCTACGAGCAGTACTTC. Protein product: CAISESTSYEQYF.

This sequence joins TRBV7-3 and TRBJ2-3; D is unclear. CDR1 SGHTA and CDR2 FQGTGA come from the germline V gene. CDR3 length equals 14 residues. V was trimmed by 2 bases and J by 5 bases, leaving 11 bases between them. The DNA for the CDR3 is TGTGCCAGCAGCTTAGAAGGAGTTGGAGATACGCAGTATTTT. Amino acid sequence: CASSLEGVGDTQYF.

This chain's CDR3 is CASSLSVDTDTQYF. Written as DNA, the CDR3 is TGTGCCAGCAGCTTATCCGTGGATACAGATACGCAGTATTTT. The chain combines TRBV7-9 with TRBJ2-3; no definite D call. V was trimmed by 2 bases and J by 3 bases, leaving 9 bases between them. Germline V gives CDR1 SEHNR, CDR2 FQNEAQ (reference sequence). This CDR3 has 14 amino acids.

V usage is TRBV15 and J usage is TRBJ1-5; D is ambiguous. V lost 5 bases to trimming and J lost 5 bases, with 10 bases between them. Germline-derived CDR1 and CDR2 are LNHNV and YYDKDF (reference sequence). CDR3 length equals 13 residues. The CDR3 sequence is CATSLTNDQPQHF. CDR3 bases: TGTGCCACCAGCCTAACCAACGATCAGCCCCAGCATTTT. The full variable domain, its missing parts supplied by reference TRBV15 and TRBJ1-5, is DAMVIQNPRYQVTQFGKPVTLSCSQTLNHNVMYWYQQKSSQAPKLLFHYYDKDFNNEADTPDNFQSRRPNTSFCFLDIRSPGLGDTAMYLCATSLTNDQPQHFGDGTRLSIL.

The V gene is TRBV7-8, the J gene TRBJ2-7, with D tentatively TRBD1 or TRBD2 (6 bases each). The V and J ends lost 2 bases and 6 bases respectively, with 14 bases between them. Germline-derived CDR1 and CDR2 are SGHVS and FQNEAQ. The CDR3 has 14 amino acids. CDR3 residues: CASSLWGAGGEQYF. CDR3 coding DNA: TGTGCCAGCAGCTTATGGGGGGCCGGTGGCGAGCAGTACTTC.

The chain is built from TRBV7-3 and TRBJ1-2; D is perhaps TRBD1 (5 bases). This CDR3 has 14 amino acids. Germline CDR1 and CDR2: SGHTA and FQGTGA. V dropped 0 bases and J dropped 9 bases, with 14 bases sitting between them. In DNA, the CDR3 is TGTGCCAGCAGCTTAACGGGGGGAACTCCAAGCTACACCTTC. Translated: CASSLTGGTPSYTF.

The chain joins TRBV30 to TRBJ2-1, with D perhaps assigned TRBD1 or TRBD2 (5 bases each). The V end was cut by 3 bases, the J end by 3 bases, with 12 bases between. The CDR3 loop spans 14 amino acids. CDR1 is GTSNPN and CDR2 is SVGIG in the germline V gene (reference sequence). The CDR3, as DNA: TGTGCCTGGAGCGGGACCGGGAACTACAATGAGCAGTTCTTC. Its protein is CAWSGTGNYNEQFF.

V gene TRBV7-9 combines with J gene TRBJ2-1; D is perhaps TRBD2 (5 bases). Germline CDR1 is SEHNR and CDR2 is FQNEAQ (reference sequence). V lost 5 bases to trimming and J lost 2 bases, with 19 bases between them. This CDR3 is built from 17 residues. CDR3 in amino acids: CASSHYPGIGPYNEQFF. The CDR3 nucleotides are TGTGCCAGCAGCCACTATCCGGGAATAGGCCCCTACAATGAGCAGTTCTTC. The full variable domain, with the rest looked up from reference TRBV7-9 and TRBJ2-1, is DTGVSQNPRHKITKRGQNVTFRCDPISEHNRLYWYRQTLGQGPEFLTYFQNEAQLEKSRLLSDRFSAERPKGSFSTLEIQRTEQGDSAMYLCASSHYPGIGPYNEQFFGPGTRLTVL.

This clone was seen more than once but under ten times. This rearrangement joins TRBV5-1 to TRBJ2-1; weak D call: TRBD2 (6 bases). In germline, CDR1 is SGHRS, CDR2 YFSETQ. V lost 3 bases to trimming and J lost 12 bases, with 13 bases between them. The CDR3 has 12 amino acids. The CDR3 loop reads CASSSQEGRQFF. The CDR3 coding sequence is TGCGCCAGCAGCTCCCAGGAGGGTAGGCAGTTCTTC.